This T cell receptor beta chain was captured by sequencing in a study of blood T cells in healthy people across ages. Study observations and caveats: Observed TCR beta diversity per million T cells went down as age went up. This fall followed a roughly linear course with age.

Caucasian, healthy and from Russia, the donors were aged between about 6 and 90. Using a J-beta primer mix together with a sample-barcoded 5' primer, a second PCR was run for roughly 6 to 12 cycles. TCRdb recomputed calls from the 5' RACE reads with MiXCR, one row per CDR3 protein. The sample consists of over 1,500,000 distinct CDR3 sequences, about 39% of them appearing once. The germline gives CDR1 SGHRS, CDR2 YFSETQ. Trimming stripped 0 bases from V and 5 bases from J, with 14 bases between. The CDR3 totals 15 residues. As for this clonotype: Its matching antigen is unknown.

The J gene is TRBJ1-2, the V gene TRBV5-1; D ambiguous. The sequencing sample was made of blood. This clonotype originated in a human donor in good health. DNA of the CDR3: TGCGCCAGCAGCTTGGTGGCAGGACTTGGGTATGGCTACACCTTC. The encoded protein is CASSLVAGLGYGYTF.